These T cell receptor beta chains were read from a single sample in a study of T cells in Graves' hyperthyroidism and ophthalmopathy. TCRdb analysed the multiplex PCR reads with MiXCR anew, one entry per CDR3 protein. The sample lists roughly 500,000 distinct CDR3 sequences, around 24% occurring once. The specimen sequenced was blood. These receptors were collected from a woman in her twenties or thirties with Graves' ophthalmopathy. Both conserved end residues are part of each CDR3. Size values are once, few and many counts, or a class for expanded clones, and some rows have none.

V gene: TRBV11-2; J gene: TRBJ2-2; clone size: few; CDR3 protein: CASSPGPIAGGELFF
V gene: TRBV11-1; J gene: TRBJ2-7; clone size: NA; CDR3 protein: CASSPLDSHYEQYF
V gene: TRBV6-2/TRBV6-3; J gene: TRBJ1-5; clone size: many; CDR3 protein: CASNPGRHSNQPQHF
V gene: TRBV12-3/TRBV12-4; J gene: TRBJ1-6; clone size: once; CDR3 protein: CASRSSDRGNNSPLHF
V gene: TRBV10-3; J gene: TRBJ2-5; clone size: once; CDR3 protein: CAISDGNRGETQYF
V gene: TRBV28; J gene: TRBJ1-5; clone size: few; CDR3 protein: CASSSTGFNQPQHF
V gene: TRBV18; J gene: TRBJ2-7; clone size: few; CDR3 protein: CASSPKTGGDEQYF
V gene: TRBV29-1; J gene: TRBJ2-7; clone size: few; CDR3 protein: CSVEGTGAPSQYF
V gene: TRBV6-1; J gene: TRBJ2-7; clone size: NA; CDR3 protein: CASSPSGNNEQYF
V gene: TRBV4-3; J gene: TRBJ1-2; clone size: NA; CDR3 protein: CASSPSTGSNYGYTF
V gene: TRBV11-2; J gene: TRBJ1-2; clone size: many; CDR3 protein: CASSLTTGTDGYTF
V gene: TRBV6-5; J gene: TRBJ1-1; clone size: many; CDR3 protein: CASRTGGWPTEAFF
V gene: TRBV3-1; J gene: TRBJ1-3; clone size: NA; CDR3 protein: CASSHLGQGNGNTIYF
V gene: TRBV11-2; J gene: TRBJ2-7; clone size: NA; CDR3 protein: CASSVDRVEQYF
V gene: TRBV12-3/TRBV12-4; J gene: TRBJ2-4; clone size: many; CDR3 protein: CASTSGTNIQYF
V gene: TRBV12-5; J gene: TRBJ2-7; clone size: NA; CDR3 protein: CASGLVSRDRDLREQYF
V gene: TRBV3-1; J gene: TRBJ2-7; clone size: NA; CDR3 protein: CASSDTRGSSYEQYF
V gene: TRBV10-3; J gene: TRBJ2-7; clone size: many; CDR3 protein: CAISVGADEQYF
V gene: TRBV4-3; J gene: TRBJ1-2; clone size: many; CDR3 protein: CASTRNAGVNYGYTF
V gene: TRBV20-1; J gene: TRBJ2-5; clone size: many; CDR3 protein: CSLSGQTRETQYF
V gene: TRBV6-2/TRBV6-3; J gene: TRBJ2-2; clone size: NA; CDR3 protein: CASSPLGGADTGELFF
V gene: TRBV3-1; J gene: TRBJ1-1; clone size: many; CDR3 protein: CASSQDRGFTEAFF
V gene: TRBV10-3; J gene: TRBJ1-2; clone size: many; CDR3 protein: CAISESTGVGGYTF
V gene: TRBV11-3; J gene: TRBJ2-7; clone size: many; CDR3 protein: CASSLQGAEQYF
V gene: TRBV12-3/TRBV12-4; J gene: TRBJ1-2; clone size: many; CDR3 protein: CASSLMTGDGYTF
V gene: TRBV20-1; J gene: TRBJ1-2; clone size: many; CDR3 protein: CSASPADTNNYGYTF
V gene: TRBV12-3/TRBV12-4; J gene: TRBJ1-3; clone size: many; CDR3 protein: CASSLVSGVQGNTIYF
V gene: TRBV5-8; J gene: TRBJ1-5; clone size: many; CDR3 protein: CASSLTGYGNQPQHF
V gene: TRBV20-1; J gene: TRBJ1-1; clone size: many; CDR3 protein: CSAPGTGKNTEAFF
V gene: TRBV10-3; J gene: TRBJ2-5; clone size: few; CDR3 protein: CAISDRPAPQETQYF
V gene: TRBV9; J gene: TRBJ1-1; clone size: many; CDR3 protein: CASSVEGRNTEAFF
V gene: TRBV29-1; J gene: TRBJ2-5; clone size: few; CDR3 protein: CSGMTGEETQYF
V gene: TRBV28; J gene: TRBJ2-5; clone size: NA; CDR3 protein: CAIATNRGRSETQYF
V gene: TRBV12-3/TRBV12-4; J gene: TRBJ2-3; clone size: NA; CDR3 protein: CASSQTSGGGTDTQYF
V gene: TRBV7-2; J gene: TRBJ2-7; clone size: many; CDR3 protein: CASSLATDYEQYF
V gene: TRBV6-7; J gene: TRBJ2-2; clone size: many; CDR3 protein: CASSYSGTSTGELFF
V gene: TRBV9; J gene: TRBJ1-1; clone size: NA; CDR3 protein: CASSVVPSGPTTEAFF
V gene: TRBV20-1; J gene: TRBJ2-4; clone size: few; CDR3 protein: CSARGFRDALAKNIQYF
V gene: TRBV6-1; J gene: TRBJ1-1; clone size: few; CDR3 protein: CASSLTGFNTEAFF